The 14 T cell receptor beta chains given below trace back to one sample, sequenced in a study of T cells in Graves' hyperthyroidism and ophthalmopathy. Amplified TCR beta CDR3 regions derived from RNA transcripts. Using the HTBI primer set, a first-round RT-PCR was run on the TCR CDR3. Using its own MiXCR run on the multiplex PCR reads, TCRdb lists one record per CDR3 protein. The repertoire includes some 300,000 distinct CDR3 sequences, approximately 14% of them detected once, and 7% to 9% sits in the top ten. The sample comprised blood. All receptors derive from a woman in her 40s with Graves' hyperthyroidism.

This clonotype was seen ten or more times. This sequence joins TRBV7-9 and TRBJ1-4; no clear D. V lost 5 bases to trimming and J lost 8 bases, with 6 bases between them. Germline loops: CDR1 SEHNR, CDR2 FQNEAQ (reference sequence). The CDR3 is made up of 11 amino acids. The CDR3 DNA reads as TGTGCCAGCAGCATAGGAGAAAAACTGTTTTTT. Its translation: CASSIGEKLFF.

The chain links TRBV6-2 or TRBV6-3 to TRBJ2-7, with 10 positions matching TRBD2. CDR3 length equals 13 residues. Per germline, CDR1 MNHEY and CDR2 SVGEGT. The V and J ends lost 8 bases and 5 bases, in that order; junction bases with no gene match: 6. CDR3 bases: TGTGCCAGCGGAACCGGGACTAGCGACGAGCAGTACTTC. Protein sequence: CASGTGTSDEQYF.

In this sample, this clonotype turned up many times. CDR3 sequence: CAWATGVNTEAFF. The CDR3 bases are TGTGCCTGGGCGACAGGAGTGAACACTGAAGCTTTCTTT. The chain couples TRBV30 to TRBJ1-1; weak D call: TRBD1 (6 bases). V was cut by 5 bases and J by 0 bases, with 10 bases left in between. Germline V CDR1 and CDR2: GTSNPN, SVGIG (reference sequence). The CDR3 covers 13 residues.

This clonotype was recorded at least ten times. The rearrangement uses TRBV7-8 and TRBJ1-2; D is unclear. The CDR3 extends over 16 amino acids. Trimming cost V 6 bases and J 0 bases, with 17 bases left between them. The V gene's germline CDR1 is SGHVS and CDR2 FQNEAQ. CDR3 loop: CASSSLRKGSNYGYTF. The CDR3 region has the DNA TGTGCCAGCAGTTCACTTAGAAAGGGATCTAACTATGGCTACACCTTC. The full variable domain, completed using reference TRBV7-8 and TRBJ1-2, is GAGVSQSPRYKVAKRGQDVALRCDPISGHVSLFWYQQALGQGPEFLTYFQNEAQLDKSGLPSDRFFAERPEGSVSTLKIQRTQQEDSAVYLCASSSLRKGSNYGYTFGSGTRLTVV.

This clonotype has just a few counts. This chain links TRBV2 with TRBJ1-2; TRBD1 matches 9 bases. From germline, CDR1 is SNHLY and CDR2 FYNNEI. With 4 bases clipped from V and 8 bases from J, the junction kept 5 bases outside the gene matches. The CDR3 has 13 residues. The CDR3 loop is CASSAGTGFGYTF. CDR3 coding DNA: TGTGCCAGCAGTGCTGGGACAGGGTTCGGCTACACCTTC.

V is TRBV6-1 and J is TRBJ2-1; TRBD1 matches 7 bases. V shed 7 bases and J 5 bases; nucleotides not matched to a gene: 8. This CDR3 is 14 amino acids long. Germline V gene sequence: CDR1 MNHNS, CDR2 SASEGT. CDR3 residues: CASKSGQVNNEQFF. CDR3 nucleotide sequence: TGTGCCAGCAAGTCCGGACAGGTAAACAATGAGCAGTTCTTC.

The sample holds many counts of this clonotype. The V and J genes are TRBV6-1 and TRBJ1-5; 12 positions match TRBD1. Losses at the gene ends were 5 bases for V and 0 bases for J; bases not matched to a gene: 11. Germline assignment: CDR1 MNHNS and CDR2 SASEGT. The CDR3 covers 19 residues. CDR3 nucleotides: TGTGCCAGCAGTCTCCCGGGACAGGGGGCTGAAGTTAGCAATCAGCCCCAGCATTTT. This codes for CASSLPGQGAEVSNQPQHF.

The chain joins TRBV6-1 to TRBJ2-3, with 11 bases fitting TRBD2. Germline CDR1 and CDR2: MNHNS and SASEGT. Unmatched junction bases numbered 11, after V lost 8 bases and J lost 4 bases. The CDR3 has 16 amino acids. As DNA, the CDR3 is TGTGCCAGCGTCCCCAAGCTAGCGGGAGGTGCAGATACGCAGTATTTT. Amino acid sequence: CASVPKLAGGADTQYF.

The chain is built from TRBV30 and TRBJ2-7, with TRBD2 matching over 12 bases. The CDR3 contains 15 residues. Germline values: CDR1 GTSNPN, CDR2 SVGIG (reference sequence). J lost 3 bases, V lost 0 bases, and 3 bases had no gene match. The CDR3 DNA reads TGTGCCTGGAGTGTACGACTAGCGGGAGTCTACGAGCAGTACTTC. Protein sequence: CAWSVRLAGVYEQYF. Based on the CDR3 plus reference TRBV30 and TRBJ2-7, the full variable domain is SQTIHQWPATLVQPVGSPLSLECTVEGTSNPNLYWYRQAAGRGLQLLFYSVGIGQISSEVPQNLSASRPQDRQFILSSKKLLLSDSGFYLCAWSVRLAGVYEQYFGPGTRLTVT.

This clonotype has just a few counts. CDR3 coding DNA: TGCAGTCCCCTGAGAGACACCAATCCACCCCTCCACTTT. It is translated as CSPLRDTNPPLHF. V usage is TRBV20-1 and J usage is TRBJ1-6; D is unresolved. The CDR3 spans 13 residues. Germline V gives CDR1 DFQATT, CDR2 SNEGSKA (reference sequence). V dropped 8 bases and J dropped 11 bases, with 19 bases sitting between them.

There are a few counts of this clonotype. The rearrangement uses TRBV4-1 and TRBJ2-2; 10 bases line up with TRBD1. Germline V CDR1 and CDR2: MGHRA, YSYEKL. CDR3 length equals 15 residues. Trimming removed 1 base from V and 5 bases from J; junction bases left unmatched: 1. The CDR3 sequence is CASSQVGQGTGELFF. CDR3 bases: TGCGCCAGCAGCCAAGTGGGACAGGGGACCGGGGAGCTGTTTTTT.

This clonotype has a count of ten or more. The chain links TRBV3-1 to TRBJ2-3; D is perhaps TRBD1 (6 bases). The germline V and J ends were trimmed by 8 bases and 1 base, with 10 bases remaining between them. Germline CDR1 LGHDT, CDR2 YNNKEL (reference sequence). The CDR3 runs 13 residues. The CDR3 reads CASGRGGTDTQYF. The CDR3 DNA reads as TGTGCCAGCGGCAGGGGAGGCACAGATACGCAGTATTTT.

This clonotype has a handful of counts. The J gene is TRBJ2-2, the V gene TRBV9, with 7 nucleotides matching TRBD2. The germline V gene has CDR1 SGDLS and CDR2 YYNGEE. The CDR3 spans 14 residues. The V segment lost 0 bases and the J segment 7 bases; nucleotides outside the gene matches: 3. The CDR3 nucleotides are TGTGCCAGCAGCGTAGAATCGGGGGGCGGGGAGCTGTTTTTT. Translated: CASSVESGGGELFF.

This clonotype was observed many times. V usage is TRBV2 and J usage is TRBJ1-1; D possibly corresponds to TRBD1 (5 bases). The CDR3 runs to 14 residues. V lost 1 base and J 4 bases, leaving 10 bases between the germline ends. The V gene's germline CDR1 is SNHLY and CDR2 FYNNEI. CDR3 sequence: CASSEERGVTEAFF. Written as DNA, the CDR3 is TGTGCCAGCAGTGAAGAGAGGGGCGTCACTGAAGCTTTCTTT.